This TCR beta chain appears in the sequencing data of a study of beta chain features in type 1 diabetes. In the case of this clone: The antigen remains unidentified.

Heparinised blood was drawn once per donor, averaging around 110 mL. Germline assignment: CDR1 SGHDT and CDR2 YYEEEE. This CDR3 is 15 amino acids long. V dropped 1 base and J dropped 3; count of bases not matched to a gene: 5. The investigators reverse transcribed all of the isolated RNA, so they sequenced expressed TCRB transcripts. Roughly 3.4 million reads per sample on average were obtained from naive, central memory and regulatory T cell samples. This table comes from immunoSEQ multiplex PCR, and its TCRdb copy is limited to in-frame clones, with some not included. The data hold almost 350,000 clones, with around 20% observed a single time. Study results and limitations: Patients and controls would be equally affected if PCR favored shorter templates.

This TCR was sampled from a woman younger than 35 in good health. The specimen was naive CD4+ T cells from blood. The chain recombines TRBV5-6 with TRBJ1-2, with 8 bases that match TRBD1. The CDR3 nucleotides read TGTGCCAGCAGCTTGACAGGGGGTTTCGACTATGGCTACACCTTC. This codes for CASSLTGGFDYGYTF.